This entry is about one T cell receptor beta chain. Its target is not known. A much larger clone lies one base from this, so it may be a read error. The source material, RNA transcripts, was used to amplify TCR beta CDR3 regions. Using the HTBI primer set, a first-round RT-PCR was run on the TCR CDR3. TCRdb re-analysed the multiplex PCR reads in MiXCR, keeping a single row per CDR3 protein. The sample has 450,000 to 700,000 distinct CDR3 sequences, around 46% seen once. This CDR3 spans 15 amino acids. CDR1 is KGHDR and CDR2 is SFDVKD in the germline V gene. The sample belongs to a study of T cells in Graves' hyperthyroidism and ophthalmopathy. Study-wide results and caveats: Model predictions of ophthalmopathy came a median roughly 6.7 months before onset.

Sequencing was carried out using peripheral blood or thyroid tissue (not recorded which). The receptor was derived from an adult woman with Graves' disease, either hyperthyroidism or ophthalmopathy (not recorded which). This rearrangement joins TRBV24-1 to TRBJ2-5, with 11 bases identical to TRBD1. CDR3 DNA sequence: TGTGCCAGCAGTTCGAGGACAGGGGGCTTTGTGGCCCAGTACTTC. It specifies CASSSRTGGFVAQYF.